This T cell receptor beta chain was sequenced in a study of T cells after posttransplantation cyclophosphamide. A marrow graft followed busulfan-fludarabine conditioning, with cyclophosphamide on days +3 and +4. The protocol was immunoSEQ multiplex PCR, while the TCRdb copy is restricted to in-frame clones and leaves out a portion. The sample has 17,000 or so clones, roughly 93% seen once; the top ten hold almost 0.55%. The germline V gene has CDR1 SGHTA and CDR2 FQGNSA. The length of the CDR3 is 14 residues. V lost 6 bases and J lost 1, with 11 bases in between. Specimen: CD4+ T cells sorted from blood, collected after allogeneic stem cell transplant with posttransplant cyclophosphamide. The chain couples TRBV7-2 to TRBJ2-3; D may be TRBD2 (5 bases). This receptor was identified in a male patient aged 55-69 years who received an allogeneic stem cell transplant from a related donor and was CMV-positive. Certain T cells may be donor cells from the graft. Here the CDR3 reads CASRQGSGTDTQYF. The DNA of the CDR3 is TGTGCCAGCAGACAAGGGAGCGGCACAGATACGCAGTATTTT.